The 21 T cell receptor beta chains in this list originate from one sample, sequenced in a study of blood T cells in healthy people across ages. Next came a second PCR, run for roughly 7 to 12 cycles, which used a sample-barcoded 5' primer along with a J-beta primer mix. TCRdb itself ran the 5' RACE reads through MiXCR, one entry per CDR3 protein. Found here are approximately 730,000 distinct CDR3 sequences, about 55% of them singletons; the top ten hold about 38%. The specimen was blood. Receptors originate from a man at least 80 years old in good health.

The genes are TRBV20-1 and TRBJ2-1, with 10 bases matching TRBD2. Germline loops: CDR1 DFQATT, CDR2 SNEGSKA (reference sequence). V lost 0 bases and J lost 0; bases outside the gene matches: 5. The CDR3 is made up of 17 amino acids. This CDR3 reads CSARDLAGAISYNEQFF. As DNA, the CDR3 is TGCAGTGCTAGAGACCTAGCGGGAGCGATCTCCTACAATGAGCAGTTCTTC.

The chain employs TRBV27 and TRBJ1-2; D remains unclear. Germline CDR1 is MNHEY and CDR2 is SMNVEV (reference sequence). V was shortened by 9 bases and J by 2 bases, with 13 bases between the two germline ends. This CDR3 has 13 residues. The CDR3 nucleotides read TGTGCCAGTAGTGGAGGTTACAACTATGGCTACACCTTC. Translation gives CASSGGYNYGYTF.

This clonotype turned up a few times. This sequence joins TRBV5-1 and TRBJ2-5; 7 bases match TRBD2. Per the germline V gene, CDR1 is SGHRS and CDR2 is YFSETQ. The CDR3 length is 14 residues. The junction had 6 bases not matched to a gene; V was cut back by 3 bases and J by 4 bases. The CDR3 here is CASSWIQRGETQYF. In DNA, the CDR3 is TGCGCCAGCAGCTGGATCCAGCGGGGAGAGACCCAGTACTTC.

V gene TRBV27 combines with J gene TRBJ1-6; 9 nucleotides line up with TRBD1. V lost 8 bases and J lost 7; bases outside the gene matches: 9. The CDR3 has 15 residues. Germline lookup yields CDR1 MNHEY and CDR2 SMNVEV (reference sequence). Here the CDR3 reads CASRPFDRGNSPLHF. As DNA, the CDR3 is TGTGCCAGCCGACCGTTTGACAGGGGGAATTCACCCCTCCACTTT.

As to this clonotype: At one boundary the junction diverges from the germline segment, which might be a read error. The gene calls are TRBV29-1 and TRBJ2-5, with D possibly matching TRBD2 (5 bases). This CDR3 has 14 amino acids. CDR1 and CDR2 from the germline V gene are SQVTM and ANQGSEA. The CDR3 is CSVVVWRAQETRYF. The CDR3 DNA is TGCAGCGTTGTAGTCTGGCGGGCACAAGAGACCCGGTACTTC. Variable domain in full (rest from reference TRBV29-1 and TRBJ2-5): SAVISQKPSRDICQRGTSLTIQCQVDSQVTMMFWYRQQPGQSLTLIATANQGSEATYESGFVIDKFPISRPNLTFSTLTVSNMSPEDSSIYLCSVVVWRAQETRYFGPGTRLLVL.

This chain connects TRBV5-1 to TRBJ2-1; TRBD1 matches 7 bases. The CDR3 totals 14 residues. Germline values: CDR1 SGHRS, CDR2 YFSETQ. J gave up 12 bases and V 0 bases, and 9 bases lay outside the gene matches. The CDR3 sequence: CASSLAGTAGGQFF. CDR3 coding DNA: TGCGCCAGCAGCTTGGCGGGGACAGCAGGTGGGCAGTTCTTC.

This chain connects TRBV5-4 to TRBJ2-4, with TRBD2 identical over 8 bases. With V trimmed by 5 bases and J by 13 bases, 11 bases remained unmatched. Germline values: CDR1 SGHNT, CDR2 YYREEE (reference sequence). This CDR3 has 13 residues. The CDR3 reads CASRPRREDKQYF. CDR3 sequence (DNA): TGTGCCAGCAGGCCGAGGCGGGAGGACAAGCAGTACTTC.

A few counts support this clonotype. The J gene is TRBJ2-3, the V gene TRBV5-1; 12 positions match TRBD2. The CDR3 runs 19 residues. The V gene end was trimmed by 0 bases and the J gene end by 14 bases; junction bases not matched to a gene: 22. Per germline, CDR1 SGHRS and CDR2 YFSETQ. CDR3 in DNA: TGCGCCAGCAGCTTGGCCCAGCTAGCGGGAGGGCCTGGTCACAGATACGCGTATTTT. This translates into CASSLAQLAGGPGHRYAYF.

The chain uses TRBV7-2 and TRBJ2-7; the match to TRBD2 covers 9 bases. Losses at the gene ends were 6 bases for V and 5 bases for J; bases not matched to a gene: 8. Germline-derived CDR1 and CDR2 are SGHTA and FQGNSA. The CDR3 is 14 residues long. The CDR3 is CASSLSGRTDEQYF. In DNA, the CDR3 is TGTGCCAGCAGTCTTAGCGGGAGAACGGACGAGCAGTACTTC.

This rearrangement joins TRBV2 to TRBJ2-3; no clear D. The CDR3 runs to 10 residues. V lost 3 bases and J 10 bases, leaving 5 bases between the germline ends. Looked up from germline, CDR1 is SNHLY and CDR2 is FYNNEI. The CDR3 reads CASSEGSQYF. As DNA, the CDR3 is TGTGCCAGCAGTGAGGGATCGCAGTATTTT.

This clonotype was seen ten or more times. The V and J genes are TRBV7-9 and TRBJ2-6; D is unresolved. Germline V CDR1 and CDR2: SEHNR, FQNEAQ (reference sequence). V was cut by 3 bases and J by 0 bases, with 6 bases left in between. The CDR3 is made up of 15 amino acids. This CDR3 is CASSFVGSGANVLTF. The CDR3 DNA reads as TGTGCCAGCAGCTTCGTAGGCTCTGGGGCCAACGTCCTGACTTTC.

This clonotype was seen more than once but under ten times. V gene TRBV12-3 or TRBV12-4 combines with J gene TRBJ2-7; 7 bases are a match to TRBD2. This CDR3 has 15 residues. The V segment lost 1 base and the J segment 3 bases; nucleotides outside the gene matches: 6. The CDR3 DNA is TGTGCCAGCAGTTTAGTGGGGGGGAAAGACTACGAGCAGTACTTC. It specifies CASSLVGGKDYEQYF.

The chain joins TRBV3-1 to TRBJ1-1; 9 bases agree with TRBD1. Germline CDR1 reads LGHDT; CDR2 reads YNNKEL (reference sequence). Trimming at V came to 4 bases and at J to 5 bases, leaving 20 bases not matched to a gene. The CDR3 covers 19 residues. CDR3 in amino acids: CASSLLRPGQGLIGTEAFF. DNA for the CDR3: TGTGCCAGCAGCCTCCTCAGGCCGGGACAGGGCCTGATTGGGACTGAAGCTTTCTTT.

The rearrangement links TRBV20-1 to TRBJ1-5, with D unresolved. CDR1 is DFQATT and CDR2 is SNEGSKA in the germline V gene (reference sequence). V lost 2 bases and J lost 6, with 20 bases in between. This CDR3 comprises 16 residues. CDR3 bases: TGCAGTGCTAGAATACATGCCACTCCTACGGCTCAGCCCCAGCATTTT. Encoded protein: CSARIHATPTAQPQHF.

This chain joins TRBV5-1 and TRBJ2-1; 10 nucleotides align to TRBD2. The CDR3 contains 14 residues. Germline trimming cut 0 bases from V and 8 bases from J; bases unmatched to any gene: 2. Germline CDR1 SGHRS, CDR2 YFSETQ. CDR3 residues: CASSLEAGGDEQFF. The CDR3 bases are TGCGCCAGCAGCTTGGAAGCGGGAGGGGATGAGCAGTTCTTC. Supplemented by reference TRBV5-1 and TRBJ2-1, the full variable domain reads KAGVTQTPRYLIKTRGQQVTLSCSPISGHRSVSWYQQTPGQGLQFLFEYFSETQRNKGNFPGRFSGRQFSNSRSEMNVSTLELGDSALYLCASSLEAGGDEQFFGPGTRLTVL.

The chain links TRBV6-1 to TRBJ2-5; TRBD1 or TRBD2 may be the D gene (5 bases each). The CDR3 extends over 11 amino acids. Looked up from germline, CDR1 is MNHNS and CDR2 is SASEGT. In nucleotides, the CDR3 is TGTACCGGTGGGGGTAGGGAGACCCAGTACTTC. It yields the protein CTGGGRETQYF.

The chain uses TRBV5-1 and TRBJ2-5; TRBD2 matches at 13 bases. CDR1 is SGHRS and CDR2 is YFSETQ in the germline V gene. This CDR3 comprises 16 residues. V lost 3 bases and J lost 4; bases outside the gene matches: 6. The CDR3 nucleotides read TGCGCCAGCAGCTCTGGGACTAGCGGGAATCGAGAGACCCAGTACTTC. As protein: CASSSGTSGNRETQYF.

This clonotype showed up many times. The CDR3: CASSLNPAGTSGIDEQYF. The DNA for the CDR3 is TGTGCCAGCAGTTTAAACCCCGCCGGGACTAGCGGGATAGATGAGCAGTACTTC. This chain links TRBV6-2 or TRBV6-3 with TRBJ2-5, with 13 bases aligning to TRBD2. With 4 bases clipped from V and 11 bases from J, the junction kept 19 bases outside the gene matches. The CDR3 has 18 amino acids. Germline V gene sequence: CDR1 MNHEY, CDR2 SVGEGT.

This clonotype occurred a few times. The gene calls are TRBV20-1 and TRBJ2-4; the match to TRBD1 covers 7 bases. This CDR3 has 13 residues. CDR1 is DFQATT and CDR2 is SNEGSKA in the germline V gene (reference sequence). V lost 6 bases, J lost 13 bases, and 15 bases stayed unmatched. CDR3 region: CSARDRVAREQYF. The CDR3 nucleotides read TGCAGTGCCCGCGACAGGGTAGCGAGAGAGCAGTACTTC.

In this sample, this clonotype turned up a few times. J is TRBJ2-5 and V is TRBV4-1, with D hard to call. The CDR3 is 15 residues long. The ends were cut back, 0 bases at V and 7 bases at J, with 15 bases in the middle. Germline lookup yields CDR1 MGHRA and CDR2 YSYEKL. The CDR3 DNA reads as TGCGCCAGCAGCCAAGATGGGCAGAGGCCGATGACCCAGTACTTC. Protein sequence: CASSQDGQRPMTQYF.

The chain joins TRBV9 to TRBJ2-3; 14 bases map to TRBD2. Unmatched junction bases numbered 3, after V lost 0 bases and J lost 0 bases. The CDR3 is 18 residues long. CDR1 and CDR2 from the germline V gene are SGDLS and YYNGEE. CDR3 DNA sequence: TGTGCCAGCAGCGTAGGGACTAGCGGGAGGTACAGCACAGATACGCAGTATTTT. The encoded protein is CASSVGTSGRYSTDTQYF.